The present entry profiles one T cell receptor (beta chain) with its context. This specimen comes from a study of blood T cell repertoires in COVID-19. Adults between about 18 and 95 years of age took part from approximately 24 US areas. Cohort assignment relied on participant-reported clinical history. As originally analysed: Researchers report that nucleated cell counts were estimated from reference gene primer amplification. Using immunoSEQ multiplex PCR, the repertoire was profiled, and TCRdb retains in-frame clones only, with some absent. Clone size and the V and J calls come from that table; the DNA yielded D and trimming. Among 330,000 or so clones listed, approximately 88% were seen once. Looked up from germline, CDR1 is MNHEY and CDR2 is SMNVEV (reference sequence). With 2 bases clipped from V and 4 bases from J, the junction kept 2 bases outside the gene matches. The CDR3 runs 14 residues.

The origin of this receptor is a man aged 25 to 40 who had recovered from COVID-19. V is TRBV27 and J is TRBJ1-2; 9 bases align to TRBD1. Sequenced input: PBMCs or T cells enriched from blood (not recorded which). In DNA form, the CDR3 reads TGTGCCAGCAGTTTACGACAGGGGGGCTATGGCTACACCTTC. Its translation: CASSLRQGGYGYTF.